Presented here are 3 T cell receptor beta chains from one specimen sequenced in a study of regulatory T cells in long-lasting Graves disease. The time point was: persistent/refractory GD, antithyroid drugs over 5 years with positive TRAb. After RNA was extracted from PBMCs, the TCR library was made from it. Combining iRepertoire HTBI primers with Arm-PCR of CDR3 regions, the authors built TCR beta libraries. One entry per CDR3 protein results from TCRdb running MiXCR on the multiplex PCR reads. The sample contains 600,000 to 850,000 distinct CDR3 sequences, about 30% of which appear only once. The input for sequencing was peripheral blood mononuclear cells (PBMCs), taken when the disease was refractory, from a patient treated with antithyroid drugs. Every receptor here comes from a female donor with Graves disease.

CDR3 DNA: TGTGCCAGCAGCGCGGGAACAGCTGAAGCTTTCTTT. Protein: CASSAGTAEAFF. The V and J genes are TRBV12-3 or TRBV12-4 and TRBJ1-1; D is unclear. The CDR3 has 12 residues. V shed 6 bases and J shed 6 bases, with 11 bases lying between them.

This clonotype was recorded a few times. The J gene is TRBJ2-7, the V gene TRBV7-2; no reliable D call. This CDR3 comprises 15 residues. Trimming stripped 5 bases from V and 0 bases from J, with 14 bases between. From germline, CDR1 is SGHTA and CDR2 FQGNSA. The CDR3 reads CASSPVPYPSYEQYF. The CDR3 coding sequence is TGTGCCAGCAGCCCGGTCCCCTACCCCTCCTACGAGCAGTACTTC.

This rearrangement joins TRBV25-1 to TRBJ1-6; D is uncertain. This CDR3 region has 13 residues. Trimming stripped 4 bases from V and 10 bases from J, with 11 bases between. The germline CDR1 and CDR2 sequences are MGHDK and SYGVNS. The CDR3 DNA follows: TGTGCCAGCAGTGCGTTGGGAACCTCACCCCTCCACTTT. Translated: CASSALGTSPLHF.